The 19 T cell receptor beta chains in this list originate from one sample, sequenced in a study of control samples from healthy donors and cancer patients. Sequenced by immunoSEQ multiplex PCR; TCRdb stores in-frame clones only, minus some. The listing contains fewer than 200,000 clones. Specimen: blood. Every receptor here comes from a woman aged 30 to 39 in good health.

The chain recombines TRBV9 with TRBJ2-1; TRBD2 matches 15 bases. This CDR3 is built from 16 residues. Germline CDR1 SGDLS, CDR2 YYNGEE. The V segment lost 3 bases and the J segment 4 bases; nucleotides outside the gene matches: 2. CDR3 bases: TGTGCCAGCAGCGAGGGACTAGCGGGGGGATACAATGAGCAGTTCTTC. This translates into CASSEGLAGGYNEQFF.

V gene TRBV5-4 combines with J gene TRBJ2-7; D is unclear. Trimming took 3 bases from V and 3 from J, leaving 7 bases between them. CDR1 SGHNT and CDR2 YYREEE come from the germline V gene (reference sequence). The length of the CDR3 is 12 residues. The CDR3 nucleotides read TGTGCCAGCAGCTCGTCAGGCTACGAGCAGTACTTC. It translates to CASSSSGYEQYF.

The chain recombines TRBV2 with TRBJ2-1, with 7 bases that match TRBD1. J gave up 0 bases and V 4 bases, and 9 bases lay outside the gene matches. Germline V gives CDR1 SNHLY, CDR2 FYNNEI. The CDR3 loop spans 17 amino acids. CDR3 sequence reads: CASSGWDSRSSYNEQFF. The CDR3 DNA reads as TGTGCCAGCAGTGGCTGGGACAGCCGAAGCTCCTACAATGAGCAGTTCTTC.

CDR3 in DNA: TGCGCCAGCAGCTTGGGGACAGGAGCCAATTCACCCCTCCACTTT. It specifies CASSLGTGANSPLHF. V and J are TRBV5-1 and TRBJ1-6, with 7 nucleotides matching TRBD1. The V and J ends lost 0 bases and 7 bases, in that order; junction bases with no gene match: 4. The CDR3 extends over 15 amino acids. Germline V gene sequence: CDR1 SGHRS, CDR2 YFSETQ.

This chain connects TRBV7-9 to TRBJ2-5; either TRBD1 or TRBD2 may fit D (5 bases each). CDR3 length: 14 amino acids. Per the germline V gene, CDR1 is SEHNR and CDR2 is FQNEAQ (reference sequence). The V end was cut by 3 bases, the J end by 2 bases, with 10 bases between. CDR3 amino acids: CASSFRGPQETQYF. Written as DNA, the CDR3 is TGTGCCAGCAGCTTCCGGGGCCCACAAGAGACCCAGTACTTC.

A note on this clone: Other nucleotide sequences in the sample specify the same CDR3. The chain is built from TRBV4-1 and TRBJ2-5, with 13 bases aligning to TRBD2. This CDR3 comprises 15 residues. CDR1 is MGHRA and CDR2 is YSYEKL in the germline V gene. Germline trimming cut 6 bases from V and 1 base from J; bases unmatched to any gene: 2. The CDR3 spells CASSRLAGGQETQYF. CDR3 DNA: TGCGCCAGCAGTCGACTAGCGGGGGGCCAAGAGACCCAGTACTTC.

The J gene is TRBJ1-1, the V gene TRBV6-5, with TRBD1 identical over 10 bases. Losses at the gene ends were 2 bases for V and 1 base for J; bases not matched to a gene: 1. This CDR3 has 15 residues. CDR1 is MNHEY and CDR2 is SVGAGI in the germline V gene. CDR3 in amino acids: CASSYRDRGNTEAFF. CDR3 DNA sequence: TGTGCCAGCAGTTACCGGGACAGGGGGAACACTGAAGCTTTCTTT.

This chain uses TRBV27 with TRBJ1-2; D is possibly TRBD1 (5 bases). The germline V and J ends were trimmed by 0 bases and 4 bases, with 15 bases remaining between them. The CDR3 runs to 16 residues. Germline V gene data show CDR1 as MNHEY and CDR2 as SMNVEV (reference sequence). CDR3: CASSLSGTGGGYGYTF. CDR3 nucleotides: TGTGCCAGCAGTTTATCGGGGACGGGGGGGGGCTATGGCTACACCTTC.

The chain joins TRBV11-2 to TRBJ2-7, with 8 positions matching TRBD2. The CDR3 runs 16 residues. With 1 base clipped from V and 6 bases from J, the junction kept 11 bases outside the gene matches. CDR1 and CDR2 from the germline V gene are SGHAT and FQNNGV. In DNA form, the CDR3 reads TGTGCCAGCAGCTTAGTCGGTGGACTAGCCGGTGGCGAGCAGTACTTC. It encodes CASSLVGGLAGGEQYF.

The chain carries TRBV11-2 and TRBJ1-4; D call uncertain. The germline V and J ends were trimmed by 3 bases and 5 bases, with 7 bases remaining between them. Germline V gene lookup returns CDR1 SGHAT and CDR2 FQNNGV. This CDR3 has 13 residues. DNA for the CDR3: TGTGCCAGCAGCTTCCAGGCAAATGAAAAACTGTTTTTT. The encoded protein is CASSFQANEKLFF.

The CDR3 coding sequence is TGTGCCAGCAGCCCCCGAGAAGAACGCTACACCTTC. Amino acids: CASSPREERYTF. The chain employs TRBV7-2 and TRBJ1-2; D remains unclear. This CDR3 has 12 residues. Germline assignment: CDR1 SGHTA and CDR2 FQGNSA. Trimming cost V 5 bases and J 9 bases, with 13 bases left between them.

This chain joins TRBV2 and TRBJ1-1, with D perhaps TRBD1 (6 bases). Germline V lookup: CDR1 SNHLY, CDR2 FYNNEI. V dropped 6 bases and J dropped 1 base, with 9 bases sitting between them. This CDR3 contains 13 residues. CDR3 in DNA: TGTGCCAGCAGAGGACAGCCGAACACTGAAGCTTTCTTT. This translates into CASRGQPNTEAFF. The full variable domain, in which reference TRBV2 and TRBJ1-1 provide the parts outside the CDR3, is EPEVTQTPSHQVTQMGQEVILRCVPISNHLYFYWYRQILGQKVEFLVSFYNNEISEKSEIFDDQFSVERPDGSNFTLKIRSTKLEDSAMYFCASRGQPNTEAFFGQGTRLTVV.

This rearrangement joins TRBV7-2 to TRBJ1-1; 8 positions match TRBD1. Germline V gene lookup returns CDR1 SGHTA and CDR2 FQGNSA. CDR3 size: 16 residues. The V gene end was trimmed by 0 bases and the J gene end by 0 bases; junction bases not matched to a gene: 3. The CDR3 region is CASSLARDRLNTEAFF. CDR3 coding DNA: TGTGCCAGCAGCTTAGCCCGGGACAGGTTGAACACTGAAGCTTTCTTT.

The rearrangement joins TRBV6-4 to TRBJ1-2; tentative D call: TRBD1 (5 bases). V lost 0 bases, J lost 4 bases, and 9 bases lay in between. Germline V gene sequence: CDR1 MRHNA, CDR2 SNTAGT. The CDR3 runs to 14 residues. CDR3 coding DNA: TGTGCCAGCAGTGACTCGGCGACAGCCTATGGCTACACCTTC. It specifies CASSDSATAYGYTF.

The DNA for the CDR3 is TGCGCCAGCAGCTTGAGGCCCGCGGGACAGGATTTTACTAGCACAGATACGCAGTATTTT. This codes for CASSLRPAGQDFTSTDTQYF. The rearrangement uses TRBV5-1 and TRBJ2-3, with 8 positions matching TRBD1. Germline loops: CDR1 SGHRS, CDR2 YFSETQ. CDR3 length: 20 amino acids. The trim removed 1 base at V and 0 bases at J, leaving 16 bases unmatched.

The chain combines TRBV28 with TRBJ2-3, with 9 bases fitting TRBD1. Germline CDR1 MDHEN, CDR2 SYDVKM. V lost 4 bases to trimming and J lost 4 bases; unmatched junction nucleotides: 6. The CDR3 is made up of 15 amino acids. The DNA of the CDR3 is TGTGCCAGCAGTTCGGTCGGGACAGGGCCAGATACGCAGTATTTT. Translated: CASSSVGTGPDTQYF. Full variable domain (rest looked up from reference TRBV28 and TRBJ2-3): DVKVTQSSRYLVKRTGEKVFLECVQDMDHENMFWYRQDPGLGLRLIYFSYDVKMKEKGDIPEGYSVSREKKERFSLILESASTNQTSMYLCASSSVGTGPDTQYFGPGTRLTVL.

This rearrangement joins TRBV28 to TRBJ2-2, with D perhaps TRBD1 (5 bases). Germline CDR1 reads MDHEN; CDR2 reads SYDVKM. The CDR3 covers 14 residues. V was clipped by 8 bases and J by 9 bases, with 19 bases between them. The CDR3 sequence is CASGRGRRHRELFF. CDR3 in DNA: TGTGCCAGCGGAAGGGGCCGAAGGCACCGGGAGCTGTTTTTT. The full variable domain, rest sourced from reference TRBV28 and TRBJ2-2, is DVKVTQSSRYLVKRTGEKVFLECVQDMDHENMFWYRQDPGLGLRLIYFSYDVKMKEKGDIPEGYSVSREKKERFSLILESASTNQTSMYLCASGRGRRHRELFFGEGSRLTVL.

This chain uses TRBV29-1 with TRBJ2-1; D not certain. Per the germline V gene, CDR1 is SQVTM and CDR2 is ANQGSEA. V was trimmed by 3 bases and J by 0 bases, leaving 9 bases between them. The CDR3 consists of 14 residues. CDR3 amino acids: CSVEGGSSYNEQFF. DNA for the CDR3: TGCAGCGTTGAGGGCGGCAGCTCCTACAATGAGCAGTTCTTC.

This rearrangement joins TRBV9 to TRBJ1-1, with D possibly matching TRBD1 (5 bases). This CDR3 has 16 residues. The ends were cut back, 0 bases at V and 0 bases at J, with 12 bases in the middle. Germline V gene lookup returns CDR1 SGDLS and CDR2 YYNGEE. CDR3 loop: CASSVAEGMMNTEAFF. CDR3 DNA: TGTGCCAGCAGCGTAGCTGAGGGGATGATGAACACTGAAGCTTTCTTT.